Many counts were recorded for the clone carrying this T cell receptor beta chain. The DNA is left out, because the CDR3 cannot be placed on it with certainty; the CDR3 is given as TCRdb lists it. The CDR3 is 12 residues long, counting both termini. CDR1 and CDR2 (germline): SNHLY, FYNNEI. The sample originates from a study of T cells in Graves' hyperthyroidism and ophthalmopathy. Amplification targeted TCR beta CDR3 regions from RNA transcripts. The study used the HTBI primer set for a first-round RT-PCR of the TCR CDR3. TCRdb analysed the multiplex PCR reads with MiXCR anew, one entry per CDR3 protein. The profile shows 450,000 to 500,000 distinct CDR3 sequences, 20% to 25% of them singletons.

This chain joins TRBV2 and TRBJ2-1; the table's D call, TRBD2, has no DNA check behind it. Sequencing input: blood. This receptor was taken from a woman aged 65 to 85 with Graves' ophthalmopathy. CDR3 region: CASILGGNEQFF.